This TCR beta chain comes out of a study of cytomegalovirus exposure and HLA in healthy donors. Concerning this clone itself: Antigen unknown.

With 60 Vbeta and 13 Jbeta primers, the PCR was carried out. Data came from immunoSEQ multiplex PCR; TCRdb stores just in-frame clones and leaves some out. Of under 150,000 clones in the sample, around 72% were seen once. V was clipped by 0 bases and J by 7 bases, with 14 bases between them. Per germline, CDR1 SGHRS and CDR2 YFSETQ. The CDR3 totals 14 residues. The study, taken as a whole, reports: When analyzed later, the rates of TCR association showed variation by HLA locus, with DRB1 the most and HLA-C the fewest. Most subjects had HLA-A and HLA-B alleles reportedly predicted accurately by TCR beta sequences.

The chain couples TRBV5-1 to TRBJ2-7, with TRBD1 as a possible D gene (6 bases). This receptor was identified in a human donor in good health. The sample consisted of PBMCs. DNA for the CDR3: TGCGCCAGCAGCTTGGGACAGGAGTTTCTGGAGCAGTACTTC. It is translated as CASSLGQEFLEQYF.